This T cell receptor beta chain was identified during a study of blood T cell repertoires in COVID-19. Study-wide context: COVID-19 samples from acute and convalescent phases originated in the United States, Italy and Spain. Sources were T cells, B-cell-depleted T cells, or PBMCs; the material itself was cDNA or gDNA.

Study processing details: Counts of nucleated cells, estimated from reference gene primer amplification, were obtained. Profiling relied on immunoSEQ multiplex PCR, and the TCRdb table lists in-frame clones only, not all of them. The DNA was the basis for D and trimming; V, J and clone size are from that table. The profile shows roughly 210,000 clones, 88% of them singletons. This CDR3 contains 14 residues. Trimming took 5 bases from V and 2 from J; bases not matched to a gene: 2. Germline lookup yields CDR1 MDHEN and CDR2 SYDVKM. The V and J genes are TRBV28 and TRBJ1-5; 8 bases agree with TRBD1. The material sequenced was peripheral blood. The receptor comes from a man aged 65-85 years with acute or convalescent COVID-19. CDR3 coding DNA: TGTGCCAGCAGTCGGGACAGGCGCAATCAGCCCCAGCATTTT. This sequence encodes CASSRDRRNQPQHF.